Shown below are 18 T cell receptor beta chains from a single sample sequenced in a study of T cells in Graves' hyperthyroidism and ophthalmopathy. Amplified TCR beta CDR3 regions derived from RNA transcripts. The HTBI primer set drove a first-round RT-PCR of the TCR CDR3. TCRdb re-called the multiplex PCR reads with MiXCR, one entry per CDR3 protein. The sample records roughly 160,000 distinct CDR3 sequences, 9.4% being singletons. Sequencing was carried out using blood. These receptors originate from a woman under 30 with Graves' hyperthyroidism that later progressed to Graves' ophthalmopathy.

This clonotype was detected many times. V gene TRBV27 combines with J gene TRBJ1-5, with a tentative D call TRBD1 (6 bases). Germline V CDR1 and CDR2: MNHEY, SMNVEV (reference sequence). Between the trimmed V and J ends, which lost 5 bases and 9 bases, there was a span of 29 bases. CDR3 length: 18 residues. For the CDR3, the DNA is TGTGCCAGCAGTCCGTTCATCCCCAAGGACAGTTCTTGGGGGCCCCAGCATTTT. Protein: CASSPFIPKDSSWGPQHF.

This clonotype has ten or more counts. The chain combines TRBV11-3 with TRBJ2-3, with 8 bases matching TRBD2. Germline V gene data show CDR1 as SGHNT and CDR2 as YENEEA. The CDR3 is made up of 15 amino acids. Unmatched junction bases numbered 5, after V lost 5 bases and J lost 1 base. The CDR3 sequence is CASSPSGSGTDTQYF. The CDR3 coding sequence is TGTGCCAGCAGCCCAAGCGGGAGTGGCACAGATACGCAGTATTTT.

The V and J genes are TRBV5-1 and TRBJ2-3; the match to TRBD1 covers 10 bases. The CDR3 is made up of 15 amino acids. V lost 7 bases and J lost 4; bases outside the gene matches: 9. Germline V gives CDR1 SGHRS, CDR2 YFSETQ. The CDR3: CASGAGQGRSDTQYF. Here the CDR3 DNA reads TGCGCCAGCGGCGCGGGACAGGGGAGGTCAGATACGCAGTATTTT. The complete variable domain, with remaining parts taken from reference TRBV5-1 and TRBJ2-3, reads KAGVTQTPRYLIKTRGQQVTLSCSPISGHRSVSWYQQTPGQGLQFLFEYFSETQRNKGNFPGRFSGRQFSNSRSEMNVSTLELGDSALYLCASGAGQGRSDTQYFGPGTRLTVL.

This clonotype was observed many times. The rearrangement joins TRBV7-2 to TRBJ2-3; weak D call: TRBD2 (5 bases). Germline-derived CDR1 and CDR2 are SGHTA and FQGNSA. The V end lost 2 bases, the J end lost 5 bases, and 8 bases lay between the germline ends. CDR3 length: 13 residues. CDR3 residues: CASSLTGGDTQYF. The CDR3 bases are TGTGCCAGCAGCTTAACTGGAGGAGATACGCAGTATTTT.

This clonotype came up many times. The chain carries TRBV20-1 and TRBJ1-1, with no clear D. The germline gives CDR1 DFQATT, CDR2 SNEGSKA (reference sequence). This CDR3 is built from 14 residues. Trimming shortened V by 4 bases and J by 0 bases, and 12 bases separated the two germline ends. DNA of the CDR3: TGCAGTGCTATCGAACCCACAGTGAACACTGAAGCTTTCTTT. Its protein is CSAIEPTVNTEAFF.

This clonotype came up many times. This rearrangement joins TRBV20-1 to TRBJ2-5, with D perhaps matching TRBD1 (5 bases). Germline CDR1 reads DFQATT; CDR2 reads SNEGSKA (reference sequence). CDR3 length: 16 amino acids. V was trimmed by 5 bases and J by 0 bases, leaving 19 bases between them. The CDR3 is CSASTAGIGYQETQYF. CDR3 DNA sequence: TGCAGTGCTTCCACCGCAGGGATCGGGTACCAAGAGACCCAGTACTTC.

J is TRBJ2-4 and V is TRBV18; D unclear. This CDR3 comprises 18 residues. The V end was cut by 0 bases, the J end by 1 base, with 16 bases between. Germline CDR1 reads KGHSH; CDR2 reads LQKENI. CDR3 nucleotide sequence: TGTGCCAGCTCACCACCTAATAAACGAACGGCGGCCAAAAACATTCAGTACTTC. Protein: CASSPPNKRTAAKNIQYF.

The chain recombines TRBV5-1 with TRBJ1-1; 9 positions match TRBD1. Losses at the gene ends were 0 bases for V and 5 bases for J; bases not matched to a gene: 5. Germline values: CDR1 SGHRS, CDR2 YFSETQ. This CDR3 has 15 amino acids. This chain's CDR3 is CASSLGQGVRTEAFF. CDR3 nucleotides: TGCGCCAGCAGCTTGGGACAGGGGGTCAGAACTGAAGCTTTCTTT. Together with reference TRBV5-1 and TRBJ1-1, the CDR3 gives the full variable domain: KAGVTQTPRYLIKTRGQQVTLSCSPISGHRSVSWYQQTPGQGLQFLFEYFSETQRNKGNFPGRFSGRQFSNSRSEMNVSTLELGDSALYLCASSLGQGVRTEAFFGQGTRLTVV.

This clonotype was detected many times. This chain joins TRBV20-1 and TRBJ2-7; 14 bases are shared with TRBD2. Germline V CDR1 and CDR2: DFQATT, SNEGSKA (reference sequence). V gave up 6 bases and J gave up 4 bases; unmatched junction bases: 5. The CDR3 consists of 14 residues. The CDR3 DNA sequence: TGCAGTGCCCCCGGGACTAGCGGGAGTTACGAGCAGTACTTC. This gives the protein CSAPGTSGSYEQYF.

As regards this clonotype: A much bigger clone sits one base away, suggesting this may be a read error. The V gene is TRBV10-2, the J gene TRBJ2-7, with D possibly matching TRBD2 (6 bases). The CDR3 is 16 residues long. Germline V gene data show CDR1 as WSHSY and CDR2 as SAAADI. CDR3 sequence (DNA): TGCACCAGCAGTGAGTCCCAACTAGCTGACTCCTACGAGCAGTACTTC. This codes for CTSSESQLADSYEQYF.

J is TRBJ1-5 and V is TRBV6-1; tentatively, D is TRBD1 (5 bases). The CDR3 totals 13 residues. Germline values: CDR1 MNHNS, CDR2 SASEGT. V was trimmed by 6 bases and J by 5 bases, leaving 11 bases between them. The CDR3 DNA is TGTGCCAGCAGAGAGCAGGGATATCAGCCCCAGCATTTT. Translation: CASREQGYQPQHF.

This clonotype was seen at least ten times. The chain combines TRBV30 with TRBJ2-7; D tentatively reads TRBD1 or TRBD2 (6 bases each). Germline V gene sequence: CDR1 GTSNPN, CDR2 SVGIG (reference sequence). V dropped 0 bases and J dropped 7 bases, with 13 bases sitting between them. This CDR3 is built from 13 residues. The chain's CDR3 is CAWSVRQAGEQYF. In DNA form, the CDR3 reads TGTGCCTGGAGTGTTCGACAGGCGGGGGAGCAGTACTTC.

This clonotype was found many times. Sequence at one end of the junction differs from germline and may be a read error. The V call is TRBV10-3, the J call TRBJ1-2; unclear D gene. The CDR3 length is 13 residues. CDR1 is ENHRY, CDR2 SYGVKD, per germline. The CDR3 sequence: CAISETAKYGYTF. The CDR3 DNA reads as TGTGCCATCAGTGAGACGGCTAAGTATGGCTACACCTTC.

This clonotype was counted a few times. The chain uses TRBV4-1 and TRBJ2-1; D unresolved. Trimming shortened V by 4 bases and J by 0 bases, and 16 bases separated the two germline ends. The CDR3 sequence is 17 residues long. From germline, CDR1 is MGHRA and CDR2 YSYEKL. CDR3 loop: CASSPVLRGSSYNEQFF. The CDR3 bases are TGCGCCAGCAGCCCAGTACTGCGCGGTAGCTCCTACAATGAGCAGTTCTTC.

This clonotype has ten or more counts. J is TRBJ1-1 and V is TRBV28, with D possibly TRBD1 on 5 matching bases. Trimming shortened V by 3 bases and J by 1 base, and 15 bases separated the two germline ends. The CDR3 loop spans 16 amino acids. Germline V lookup: CDR1 MDHEN, CDR2 SYDVKM. Here the CDR3 reads CASSFTWGFGNTEAFF. The CDR3 region has the DNA TGTGCCAGCAGTTTTACGTGGGGGTTCGGGAACACTGAAGCTTTCTTT.

The rearrangement joins TRBV9 to TRBJ2-3, with D perhaps matching TRBD1 or TRBD2 (6 bases each). V was cut by 6 bases and J by 4 bases, with 21 bases left in between. In germline, CDR1 is SGDLS, CDR2 YYNGEE. The CDR3 sequence is 16 residues long. CDR3 in amino acids: CASNQYGAGEADTQYF. The CDR3 DNA sequence: TGTGCCAGCAACCAATATGGGGCAGGGGAGGCAGATACGCAGTATTTT.

This clonotype was found many times. This chain uses TRBV2 with TRBJ2-2; 8 nucleotides line up with TRBD2. Germline loops: CDR1 SNHLY, CDR2 FYNNEI. This CDR3 comprises 14 residues. J gave up 6 bases and V 8 bases, and 8 bases lay outside the gene matches. The CDR3 region is CASHPGLVAGELFF. Here the CDR3 DNA reads TGTGCCAGCCATCCGGGACTAGTGGCCGGGGAGCTGTTTTTT.

The rearrangement uses TRBV7-3 and TRBJ2-3; 8 nucleotides match TRBD2. Germline CDR1 reads SGHTA; CDR2 reads FQGTGA. This CDR3 is built from 16 residues. Unmatched junction bases numbered 11, after V lost 5 bases and J lost 4 bases. DNA of the CDR3: TGTGCCAGCAGCACCCGGACTAGCAAGAGTGCAGATACGCAGTATTTT. This sequence encodes CASSTRTSKSADTQYF.